This T cell receptor (beta chain) was identified in a study of cytomegalovirus exposure and HLA in healthy donors. Findings and caveats of the study: Upon later analysis, TCR association rates were observed to vary by HLA locus, being highest for DRB1 and lowest for HLA-C. Solely CMV serostatus was available to characterize immune exposure. For TCR beta chains, V- and J-gene trimming was later linked to a missense DCLRE1C variant. Exclusion applied to some V segments, including TRBV6-2 and TRBV6-3, as they were indistinguishable.

The primer mix had 60 Vbeta and 13 Jbeta primers. Profiling relied on immunoSEQ multiplex PCR, and the TCRdb table lists in-frame clones only, not all of them. This sample yields 160,000 or so clones, of which roughly 70% are seen a single time; under 3.5% belongs to the top ten. Points on this clone: Antigen unknown.

CDR1 SGDLS and CDR2 YYNGEE come from the germline V gene. The CDR3 has 13 amino acids. The germline V and J ends were trimmed by 3 bases and 4 bases, with 10 bases remaining between them. Material: PBMCs. The receptor's source is a woman aged 25 to 39 in good health and CMV-seronegative. V usage is TRBV9 and J usage is TRBJ1-2, with D perhaps TRBD1 (5 bases). The CDR3 region is CASSERGSYGYTF. In DNA, the CDR3 is TGTGCCAGCAGCGAGCGGGGCAGCTATGGCTACACCTTC.